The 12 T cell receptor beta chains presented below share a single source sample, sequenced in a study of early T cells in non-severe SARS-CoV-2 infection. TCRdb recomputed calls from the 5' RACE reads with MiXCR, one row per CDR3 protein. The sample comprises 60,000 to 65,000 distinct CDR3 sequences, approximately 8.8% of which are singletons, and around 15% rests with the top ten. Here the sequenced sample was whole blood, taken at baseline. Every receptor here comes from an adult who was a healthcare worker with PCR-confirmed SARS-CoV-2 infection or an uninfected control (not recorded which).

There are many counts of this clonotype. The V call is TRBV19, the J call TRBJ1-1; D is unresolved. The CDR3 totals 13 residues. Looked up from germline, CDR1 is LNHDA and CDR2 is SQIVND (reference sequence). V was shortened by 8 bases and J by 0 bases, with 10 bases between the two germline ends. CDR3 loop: CASGWVLNTEAFF. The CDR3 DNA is TGTGCCAGTGGGTGGGTCCTGAACACTGAAGCTTTCTTT.

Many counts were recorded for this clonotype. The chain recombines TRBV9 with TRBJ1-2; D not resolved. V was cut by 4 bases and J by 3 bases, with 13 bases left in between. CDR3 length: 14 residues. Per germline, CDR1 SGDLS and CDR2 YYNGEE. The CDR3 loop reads CASSPRDLDYGYTF. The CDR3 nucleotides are TGTGCCAGCAGCCCCCGGGATTTGGACTATGGCTACACCTTC.

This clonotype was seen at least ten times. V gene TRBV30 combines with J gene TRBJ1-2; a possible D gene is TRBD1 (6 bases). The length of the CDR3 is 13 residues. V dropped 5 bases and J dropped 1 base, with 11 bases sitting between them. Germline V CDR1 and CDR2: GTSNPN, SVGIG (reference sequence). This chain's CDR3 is CAWGGQLNYGYTF. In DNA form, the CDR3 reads TGTGCCTGGGGAGGACAGCTTAACTATGGCTACACCTTC.

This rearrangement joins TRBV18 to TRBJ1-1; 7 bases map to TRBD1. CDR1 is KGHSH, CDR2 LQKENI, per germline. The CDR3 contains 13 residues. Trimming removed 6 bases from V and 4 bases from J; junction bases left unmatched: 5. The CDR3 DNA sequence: TGTGCCAGCTCGATTGACAGGGCCACTGAAGCTTTCTTT. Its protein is CASSIDRATEAFF.

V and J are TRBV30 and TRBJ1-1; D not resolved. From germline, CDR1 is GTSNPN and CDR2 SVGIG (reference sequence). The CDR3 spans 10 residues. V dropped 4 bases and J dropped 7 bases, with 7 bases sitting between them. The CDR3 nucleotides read TGTGCCTGGAACAGAAATGAAGCTTTCTTT. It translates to CAWNRNEAFF.

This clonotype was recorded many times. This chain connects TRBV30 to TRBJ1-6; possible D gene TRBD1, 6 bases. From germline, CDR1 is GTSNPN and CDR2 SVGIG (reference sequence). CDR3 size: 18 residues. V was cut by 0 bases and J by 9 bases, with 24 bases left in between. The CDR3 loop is CAWSVQWTARTISSPLHF. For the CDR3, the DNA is TGTGCCTGGAGTGTACAGTGGACAGCGAGGACCATAAGTTCACCCCTCCACTTT.

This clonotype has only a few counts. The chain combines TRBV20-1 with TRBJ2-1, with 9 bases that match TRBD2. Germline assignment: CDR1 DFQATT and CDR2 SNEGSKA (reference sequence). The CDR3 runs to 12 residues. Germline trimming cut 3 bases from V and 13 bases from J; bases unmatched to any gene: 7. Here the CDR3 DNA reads TGCAGTGCTAGTGGTGCGGGAGGGCCTCAGTTCTTC. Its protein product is CSASGAGGPQFF.

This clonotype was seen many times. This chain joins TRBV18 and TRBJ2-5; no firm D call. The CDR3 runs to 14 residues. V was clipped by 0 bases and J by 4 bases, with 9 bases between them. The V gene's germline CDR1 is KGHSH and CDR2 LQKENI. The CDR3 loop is CASSPPSQVETQYF. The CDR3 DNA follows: TGTGCCAGCTCACCACCGTCGCAGGTAGAGACCCAGTACTTC.

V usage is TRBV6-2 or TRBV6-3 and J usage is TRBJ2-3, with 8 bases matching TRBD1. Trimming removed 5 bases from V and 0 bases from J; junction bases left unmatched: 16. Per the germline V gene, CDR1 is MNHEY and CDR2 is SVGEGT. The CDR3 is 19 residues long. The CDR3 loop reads CASSARARRQGMSTDTQYF. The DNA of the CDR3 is TGTGCCAGCAGTGCCCGGGCAAGAAGACAGGGGATGAGCACAGATACGCAGTATTTT.

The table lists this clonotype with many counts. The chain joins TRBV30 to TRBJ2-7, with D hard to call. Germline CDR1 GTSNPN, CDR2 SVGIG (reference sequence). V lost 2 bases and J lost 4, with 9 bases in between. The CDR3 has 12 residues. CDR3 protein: CAWSSRRYEQYF. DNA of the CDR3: TGTGCCTGGAGTTCCCGGCGGTACGAGCAGTACTTC.

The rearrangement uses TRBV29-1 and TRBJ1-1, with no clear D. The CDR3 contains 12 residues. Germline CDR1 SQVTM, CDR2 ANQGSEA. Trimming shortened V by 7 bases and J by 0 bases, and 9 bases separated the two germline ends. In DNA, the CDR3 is TGCAGCGGGCAAGTCATGAACACTGAAGCTTTCTTT. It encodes CSGQVMNTEAFF.

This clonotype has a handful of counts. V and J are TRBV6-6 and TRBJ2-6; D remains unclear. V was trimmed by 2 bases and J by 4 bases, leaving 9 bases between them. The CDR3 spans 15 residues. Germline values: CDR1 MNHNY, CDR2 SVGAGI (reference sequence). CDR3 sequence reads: CASSYGLLGANVLTF. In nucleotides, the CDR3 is TGTGCCAGCAGTTACGGTCTGCTGGGGGCCAACGTCCTGACTTTC.